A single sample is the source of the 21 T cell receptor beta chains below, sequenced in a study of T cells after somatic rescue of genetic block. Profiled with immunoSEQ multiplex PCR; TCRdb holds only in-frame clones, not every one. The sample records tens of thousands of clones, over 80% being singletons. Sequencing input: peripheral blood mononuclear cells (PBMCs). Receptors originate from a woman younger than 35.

In DNA form, the CDR3 reads TGTGCCTGGAGCCTCCGGAGGGCATCCAAAGAAGCTTTCTTT. It encodes CAWSLRRASKEAFF. The chain carries TRBV30 and TRBJ1-1; D unresolved. V lost 3 bases and J 8 bases, leaving 19 bases between the germline ends. Germline V CDR1 and CDR2: GTSNPN, SVGIG (reference sequence). CDR3 length: 14 residues.

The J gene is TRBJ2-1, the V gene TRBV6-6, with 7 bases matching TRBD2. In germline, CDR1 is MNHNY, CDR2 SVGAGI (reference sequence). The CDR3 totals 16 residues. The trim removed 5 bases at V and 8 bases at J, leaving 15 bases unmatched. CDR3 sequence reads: CASSPNLGREIDEQFF. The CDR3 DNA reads TGTGCCAGCAGTCCAAACCTAGGGCGGGAGATCGATGAGCAGTTCTTC.

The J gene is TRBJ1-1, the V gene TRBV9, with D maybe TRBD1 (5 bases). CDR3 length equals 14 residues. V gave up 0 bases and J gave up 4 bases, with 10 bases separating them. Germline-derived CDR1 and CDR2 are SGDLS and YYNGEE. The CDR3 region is CASSVEQGGTEAFF. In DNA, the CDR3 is TGTGCCAGCAGCGTAGAGCAGGGCGGCACTGAAGCTTTCTTT.

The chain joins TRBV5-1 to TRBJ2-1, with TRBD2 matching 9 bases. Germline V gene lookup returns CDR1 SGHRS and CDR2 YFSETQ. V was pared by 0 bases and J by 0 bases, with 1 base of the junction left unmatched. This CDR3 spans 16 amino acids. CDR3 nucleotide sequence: TGCGCCAGCAGCTTGGATAGCGGGAGCTCCTACAATGAGCAGTTCTTC. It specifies CASSLDSGSSYNEQFF.

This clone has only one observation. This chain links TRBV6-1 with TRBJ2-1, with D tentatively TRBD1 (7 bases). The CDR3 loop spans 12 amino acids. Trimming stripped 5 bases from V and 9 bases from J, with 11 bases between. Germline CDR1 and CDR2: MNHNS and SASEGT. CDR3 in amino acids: CASSLEGAEQFF. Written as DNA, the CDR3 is TGTGCCAGCAGTTTGGAGGGGGCTGAGCAGTTCTTC.

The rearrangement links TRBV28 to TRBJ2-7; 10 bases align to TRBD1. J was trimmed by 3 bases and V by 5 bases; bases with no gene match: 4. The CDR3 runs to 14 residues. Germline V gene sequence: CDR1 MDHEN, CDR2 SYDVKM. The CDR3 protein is CASSLRDRGYEQYF. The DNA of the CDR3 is TGTGCCAGCAGTCTTCGGGACAGGGGCTACGAGCAGTACTTC.

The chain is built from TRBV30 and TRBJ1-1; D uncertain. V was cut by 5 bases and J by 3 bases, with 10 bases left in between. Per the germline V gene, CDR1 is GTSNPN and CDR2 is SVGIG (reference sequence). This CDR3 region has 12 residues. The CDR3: CAWGRVDTEAFF. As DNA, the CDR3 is TGTGCCTGGGGTCGGGTGGACACTGAAGCTTTCTTT.

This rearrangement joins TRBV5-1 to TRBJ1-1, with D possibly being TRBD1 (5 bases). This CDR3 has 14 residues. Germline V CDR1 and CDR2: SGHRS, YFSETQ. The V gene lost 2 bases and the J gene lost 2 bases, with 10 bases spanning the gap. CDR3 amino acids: CASSFREVNTEAFF. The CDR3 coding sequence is TGCGCCAGCAGCTTCAGGGAGGTCAACACTGAAGCTTTCTTT.

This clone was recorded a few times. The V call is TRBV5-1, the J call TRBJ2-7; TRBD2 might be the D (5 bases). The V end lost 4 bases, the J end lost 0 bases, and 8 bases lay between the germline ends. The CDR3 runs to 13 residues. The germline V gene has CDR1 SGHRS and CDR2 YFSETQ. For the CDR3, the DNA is TGCGCCAGCAGCGCGGGTCACTCCTACGAGCAGTACTTC. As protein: CASSAGHSYEQYF.

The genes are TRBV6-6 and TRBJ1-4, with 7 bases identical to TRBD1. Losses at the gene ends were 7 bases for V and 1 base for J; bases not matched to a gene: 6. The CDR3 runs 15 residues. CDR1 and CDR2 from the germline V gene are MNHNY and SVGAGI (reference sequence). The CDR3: CASIFQGGTNEKLFF. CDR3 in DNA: TGTGCCAGCATATTCCAGGGGGGAACTAATGAAAAACTGTTTTTT.

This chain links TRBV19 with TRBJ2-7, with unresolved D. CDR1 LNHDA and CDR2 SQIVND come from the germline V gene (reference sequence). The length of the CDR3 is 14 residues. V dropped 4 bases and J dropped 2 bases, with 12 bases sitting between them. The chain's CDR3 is CASSRAHTTYEQYF. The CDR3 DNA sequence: TGTGCCAGTAGTAGAGCCCACACCACCTACGAGCAGTACTTC.

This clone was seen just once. CDR3: CASSLSTRGYEQYF. As DNA, the CDR3 is TGTGCCAGCAGTTTGTCCACCAGGGGCTACGAGCAGTACTTC. The rearrangement links TRBV28 to TRBJ2-7, with D maybe TRBD1 (6 bases). Germline CDR1 is MDHEN and CDR2 is SYDVKM. Trimming pared 3 bases from V and 3 bases from J, leaving 12 bases between. The CDR3 contains 14 residues.

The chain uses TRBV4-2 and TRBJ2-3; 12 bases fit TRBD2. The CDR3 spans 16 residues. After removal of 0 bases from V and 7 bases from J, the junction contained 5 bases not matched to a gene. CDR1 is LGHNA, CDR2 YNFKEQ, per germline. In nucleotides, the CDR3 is TGTGCCAGCAGCCAAGATCCGACTAGCGGGAGCAATACGCAGTATTTT. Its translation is CASSQDPTSGSNTQYF.

The CDR3 DNA sequence: TGTGCCAGTAGTATAGGTGGGAGCTCCTACGAGCAGTACTTC. The encoded protein is CASSIGGSSYEQYF. This chain links TRBV19 with TRBJ2-7, with D maybe TRBD2 (5 bases). Deletions cut 1 base from V and 0 bases from J, with 7 bases between. There are 14 residues in the CDR3. CDR1 is LNHDA, CDR2 SQIVND, per germline (reference sequence).

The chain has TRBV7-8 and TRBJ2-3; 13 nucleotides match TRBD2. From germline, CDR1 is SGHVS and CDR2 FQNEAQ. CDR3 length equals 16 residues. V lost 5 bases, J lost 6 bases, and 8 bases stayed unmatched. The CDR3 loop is CASSRRTSGSSDTQYF. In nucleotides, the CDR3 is TGTGCCAGCAGCCGTCGGACTAGCGGGAGTTCGGATACGCAGTATTTT.

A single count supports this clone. The CDR3 is CASSQALAGGSEQFF. DNA for the CDR3: TGTGCCAGCAGCCAAGCACTAGCGGGAGGGAGTGAGCAGTTCTTC. The J gene is TRBJ2-1, the V gene TRBV14, with TRBD2 matching 13 bases. This CDR3 is built from 15 residues. V was pared by 1 base and J by 9 bases, with 3 bases of the junction left unmatched. Per germline, CDR1 SGHDN and CDR2 FVKESK.

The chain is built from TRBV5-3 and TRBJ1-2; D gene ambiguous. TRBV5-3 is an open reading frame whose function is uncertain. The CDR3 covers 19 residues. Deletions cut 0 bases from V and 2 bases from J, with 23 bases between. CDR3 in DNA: TGTGCCAGAAGCTTGGAATGGGTCTTGGGCACCCGGAAAAACTATGGCTACACCTTC. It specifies CARSLEWVLGTRKNYGYTF.

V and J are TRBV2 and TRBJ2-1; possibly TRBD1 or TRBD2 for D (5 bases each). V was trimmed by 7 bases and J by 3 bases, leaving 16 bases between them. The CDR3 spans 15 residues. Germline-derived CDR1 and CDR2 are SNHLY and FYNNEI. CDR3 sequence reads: CASKWGRGDYNEQFF. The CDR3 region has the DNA TGTGCCAGCAAGTGGGGCCGAGGGGACTACAATGAGCAGTTCTTC.

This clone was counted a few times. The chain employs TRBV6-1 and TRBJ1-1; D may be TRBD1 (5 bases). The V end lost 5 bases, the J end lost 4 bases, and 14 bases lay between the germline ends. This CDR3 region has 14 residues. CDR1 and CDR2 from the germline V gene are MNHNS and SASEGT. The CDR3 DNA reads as TGTGCCAGCAGTATCCGTTTAAGGGGCACTGAAGCTTTCTTT. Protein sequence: CASSIRLRGTEAFF.

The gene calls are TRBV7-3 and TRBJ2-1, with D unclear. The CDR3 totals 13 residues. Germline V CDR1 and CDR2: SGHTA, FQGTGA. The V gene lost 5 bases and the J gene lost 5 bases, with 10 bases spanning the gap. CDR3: CASSRAGDNEQFF. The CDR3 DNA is TGTGCCAGCAGCCGGGCCGGTGACAATGAGCAGTTCTTC.

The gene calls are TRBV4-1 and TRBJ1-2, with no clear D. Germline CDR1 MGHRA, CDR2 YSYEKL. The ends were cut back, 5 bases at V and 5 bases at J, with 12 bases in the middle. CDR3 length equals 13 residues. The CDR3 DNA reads TGCGCCAGCAGCGAGAGTCGCTGGTATGGCTACACCTTC. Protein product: CASSESRWYGYTF.